This is a list of T cell receptor beta chains from one sample in a study of T cell responses to AZD1222 COVID-19 vaccine. Measured with immunoSEQ multiplex PCR; TCRdb has only the in-frame clones, and not every one. The table shows 130,000 to 150,000 clones, with 88% occurring only once. The starting material was peripheral blood, obtained on day 0 of AZD1222 vaccination. The receptors shown here come from an adult in good health. CDR3s include the opening cysteine and the closing phenylalanine or tryptophan. The order of the fields is D gene, V gene, J gene, clone size, CDR3 protein, CDR3 DNA. D genes are given only for firm matches. Size values are once, few and many counts, or a class for expanded clones, and some rows have none.

TRBD2	TRBV18	TRBJ2-7	.	CASSSGSFPYEQYF	TGTGCCAGCTCAAGCGGGAGTTTTCCCTACGAGCAGTACTTC
.	TRBV9	TRBJ2-7	few	CASSVEASSYEQYF	TGTGCCAGCAGCGTAGAGGCAAGCTCCTACGAGCAGTACTTC
.	TRBV10-3	TRBJ1-3	.	CAISDPGSGNTIYF	TGTGCCATCAGTGACCCCGGGTCTGGAAACACCATATATTTT
TRBD1	TRBV2	TRBJ1-5	.	CASSGTGGNQPQHF	TGTGCCAGCAGTGGGACAGGGGGCAATCAGCCCCAGCATTTT
.	TRBV27	TRBJ1-2	.	CASSLSVGDFYGYTF	TGTGCCAGCAGTTTATCTGTCGGGGACTTCTATGGCTACACCTTC
.	TRBV5-1	TRBJ2-7	.	CASTEGISSYEQYF	TGCGCCAGCACCGAGGGCATTTCATCCTACGAGCAGTACTTC
TRBD1	TRBV15	TRBJ1-5	once	CATSRDRDRSVYGNQPQHF	TGTGCCACCAGCAGAGATCGGGACAGGTCCGTTTATGGCAATCAGCCCCAGCATTTT
.	TRBV2	TRBJ2-2	.	CASSSQGSGELFF	TGTGCCAGCAGTTCTCAGGGCTCCGGGGAGCTGTTTTTT
.	TRBV5-1	TRBJ2-2	.	CASSFLTSANTGELFF	TGCGCCAGCAGCTTCTTGACAAGCGCGAACACCGGGGAGCTGTTTTTT
.	TRBV7-2	TRBJ2-7	.	CASSGRGALYVQYF	TGTGCCAGCAGCGGTCGCGGGGCTCTCTACGTGCAGTACTTC
.	TRBV3-1/TRBV3-2	TRBJ2-3	.	CASSQGWRGRGDTQYF	TGTGCCAGCAGCCAAGGGTGGCGGGGCCGTGGTGATACGCAGTATTTT
.	TRBV9	TRBJ2-5	.	CASSVGPGRQETQYF	TGTGCCAGCAGCGTAGGCCCGGGACGCCAAGAGACCCAGTACTTC
TRBD2	TRBV3-1/TRBV3-2	TRBJ2-1	.	CASSLIAGRGNEQFF	TGTGCCAGCAGCCTCATAGCGGGGCGAGGGAATGAGCAGTTCTTC
.	TRBV2	TRBJ1-2	.	CASSEVRQNTF	TGTGCCAGCAGTGAAGTTCGACAGAACACCTTC
TRBD1	TRBV14	TRBJ1-1	.	CASSPGTEASRAFF	TGTGCCAGCAGCCCAGGGACAGAGGCGAGCAGGGCTTTCTTT
.	TRBV29-1	TRBJ1-2	.	CSVDIVGQTYGYTF	TGCAGCGTTGATATTGTCGGACAGACATATGGCTACACCTTC
.	TRBV28	TRBJ1-5	.	CASSSQGSGNQPQHF	TGTGCCAGCAGTTCTCAGGGTAGCGGCAATCAGCCCCAGCATTTT
.	TRBV2	TRBJ1-2	.	CARRTARGGYTF	TGTGCCCGGAGGACCGCCCGGGGGGGCTACACCTTC
.	TRBV21-1	TRBJ1-1	.	CASSKGLGPGQKNTEAFF	TGTGCCAGCAGCAAAGGTTTAGGACCGGGACAGAAGAACACTGAAGCTTTCTTT
.	TRBV7-2	TRBJ1-6	.	CASSLGGSSPLHF	TGTGCCAGCAGCTTAGGGGGGAGCTCTCCCCTCCACTTT
.	TRBV19	TRBJ1-1	.	CASRTNRDTEAFF	TGTGCCAGTAGAACGAACAGAGACACTGAAGCTTTCTTT
TRBD1	TRBV27	TRBJ1-1	.	CASNDRGANTEAFF	TGTGCCAGCAATGACAGGGGTGCGAACACTGAAGCTTTCTTT
TRBD1	TRBV9	TRBJ1-1	.	CASSPRDRGRNTEAFF	TGTGCCAGCAGCCCCCGGGACAGGGGCCGCAACACTGAAGCTTTCTTT
TRBD1	TRBV7-2	TRBJ2-7	.	CASSLPGTGYEQYF	TGTGCCAGCAGCTTACCGGGGACAGGCTACGAGCAGTACTTC
TRBD1	TRBV18	TRBJ1-2	.	CASSSGTGIYGYTF	TGTGCCAGCTCATCCGGGACAGGGATATATGGCTACACCTTC
.	TRBV4-3	TRBJ1-2	few	CASSQDLPGVTTNYGYTF	TGCGCCAGCAGCCAAGACCTACCCGGGGTAACTACTAACTATGGCTACACCTTC
.	TRBV11-2	TRBJ2-7	.	CASSLQGHEQYF	TGTGCCAGCAGCCTCCAAGGCCACGAGCAGTACTTC
.	TRBV5-1	TRBJ2-7	.	CASSSNAGLSYEQYF	TGCGCCAGCAGCTCCAATGCGGGACTTTCCTACGAGCAGTACTTC
.	TRBV9	TRBJ1-1	few	CASTPTHTRRNTEAFF	TGTGCCAGCACCCCGACACATACCCGCCGGAACACTGAAGCTTTCTTT
.	TRBV6-5	TRBJ1-3	.	CASSHPNSGNTIYF	TGTGCCAGCAGTCACCCGAACTCTGGAAACACCATATATTTT
.	TRBV4-3	TRBJ1-2	.	CASSQGGLRTYGYTF	TGCGCCAGCAGCCAGGGGGGGTTAAGAACCTATGGCTACACCTTC
.	TRBV30	TRBJ1-3	.	CAWSVQSGNTIYF	TGTGCCTGGAGTGTCCAGTCTGGAAACACCATATATTTT
TRBD1	TRBV7-8	TRBJ1-2	.	CASSPGQGINYGYTF	TGTGCCAGCAGCCCCGGACAGGGGATTAACTATGGCTACACCTTC
.	TRBV4-2	TRBJ2-1	.	CASSQGPDSGNEQFF	TGTGCCAGCAGCCAAGGGCCCGACTCGGGGAATGAGCAGTTCTTC
.	TRBV20-1	TRBJ1-1	once	CSASGVGEAFF	TGCAGTGCTTCAGGGGTGGGTGAAGCTTTCTTT
.	TRBV7-3	TRBJ1-2	once	CASSLVHGANYGYTF	TGTGCCAGCAGCTTAGTTCACGGAGCTAACTATGGCTACACCTTC
.	TRBV6-5	TRBJ1-3	.	CASSSGSSGNTIYF	TGTGCCAGCAGTTCAGGGTCCTCTGGAAACACCATATATTTT
.	TRBV20-1	TRBJ1-2	.	CSASRYPGGYTF	TGCAGTGCTAGTCGATACCCAGGTGGCTACACCTTC
TRBD1	TRBV7-9	TRBJ1-4	.	CASSPIGGGRGLVKLFF	TGTGCCAGCAGCCCGATAGGCGGCGGCAGGGGGCTGGTAAAACTGTTTTTT
.	TRBV7-6	TRBJ2-3	.	CASSKTDLRDTQYF	TGTGCCAGCAGCAAGACGGACCTGCGCGATACGCAGTATTTT
.	TRBV5-1	TRBJ2-7	.	CASKELGTSVHEQYF	TGCGCCAGCAAAGAATTAGGGACGTCGGTCCACGAGCAGTACTTC
.	TRBV7-2	TRBJ1-2	.	CASSFTATAVGGYTF	TGTGCCAGCAGCTTCACGGCCACGGCGGTCGGGGGCTACACCTTC
.	TRBV18	TRBJ1-2	once	CASSPREGGYTF	TGTGCCAGCTCACCCCGGGAGGGTGGCTACACCTTC
.	TRBV6-2/TRBV6-3	TRBJ2-5	.	CASSPPRKLKDETQYF	TGTGCCAGCAGTCCCCCGAGGAAGCTGAAGGATGAGACCCAGTACTTC
.	TRBV6-2/TRBV6-3	TRBJ2-5	.	CASTPKGAGETQYF	TGTGCCAGCACCCCCAAGGGGGCGGGGGAGACCCAGTACTTC
.	TRBV5-1	TRBJ1-3	.	CASSLAGRNSFSGNTIYF	TGCGCCAGCAGCTTGGCCGGGCGGAACTCCTTCTCTGGAAACACCATATATTTT
.	TRBV5-1	TRBJ2-5	.	CASSLTGNSYQETQYF	TGCGCCAGCAGCTTAACAGGGAATAGCTACCAAGAGACCCAGTACTTC
.	TRBV4-3	TRBJ1-3	.	CASSHDLLGVGNTIYF	TGCGCCAGCAGCCATGACCTTTTGGGGGTGGGAAACACCATATATTTT
.	TRBV5-4	TRBJ2-1	.	CASTSMIQGRLSHEQFF	TGTGCCAGCACCTCTATGATACAGGGGAGGTTGTCCCATGAGCAGTTCTTC
.	TRBV6-5	TRBJ1-1	.	CASSYDAGRRNTEAFF	TGTGCCAGCAGTTACGACGCCGGGAGGCGCAACACTGAAGCTTTCTTT